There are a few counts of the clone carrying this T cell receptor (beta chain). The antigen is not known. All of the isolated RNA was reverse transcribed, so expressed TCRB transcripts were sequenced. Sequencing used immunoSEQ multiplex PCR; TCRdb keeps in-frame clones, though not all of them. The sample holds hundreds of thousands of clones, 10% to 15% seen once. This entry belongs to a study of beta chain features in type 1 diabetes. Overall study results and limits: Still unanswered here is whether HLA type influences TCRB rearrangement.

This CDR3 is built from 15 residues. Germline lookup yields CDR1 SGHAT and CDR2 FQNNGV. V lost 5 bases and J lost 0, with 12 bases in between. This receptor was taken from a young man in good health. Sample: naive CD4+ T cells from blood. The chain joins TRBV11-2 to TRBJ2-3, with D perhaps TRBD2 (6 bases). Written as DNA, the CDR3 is TGTGCCAGCAGCGGCGGGGCGACTAGCACAGATACGCAGTATTTT. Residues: CASSGGATSTDTQYF.